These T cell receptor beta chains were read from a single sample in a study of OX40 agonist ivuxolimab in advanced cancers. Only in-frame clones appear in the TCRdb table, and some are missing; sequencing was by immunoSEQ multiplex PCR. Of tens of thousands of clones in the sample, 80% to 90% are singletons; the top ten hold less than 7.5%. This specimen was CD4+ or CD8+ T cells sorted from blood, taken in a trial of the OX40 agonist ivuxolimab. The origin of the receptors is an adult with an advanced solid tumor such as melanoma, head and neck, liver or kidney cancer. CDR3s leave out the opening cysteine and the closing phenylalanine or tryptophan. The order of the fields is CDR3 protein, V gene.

ASSLKQAGNEQY TRBV11-2
ASSPLAGEETQY TRBV27
ASSLAGSSYNEQF TRBV7-3
ASSIYGGPYEQY TRBV19
ATSSRTVDQPQH TRBV15
ASSQDPGQDTEAF TRBV4-2
ASSQVTRQQETQY TRBV4-1
ASSAQGAIYGYT TRBV19
AWSVFMGAETQY TRBV30
ASSLGLAKNIQY TRBV7-2
ASSQDPNYYGYT TRBV14